The 11 T cell receptor beta chains given below trace back to one sample, sequenced in a study of CD4 T cells in relation to SARS-CoV-2 and coronaviruses. Produced via immunoSEQ multiplex PCR; TCRdb's table is partial and in-frame only. The repertoire consists of tens of thousands of clones, with approximately 87% occurring once and the leading ten covering roughly a tenth. Sequenced: memory CD4+ T cells from PBMCs. The receptor set was obtained from an adult with COVID-19.

This sequence joins TRBV5-5 and TRBJ1-4; 9 positions agree with TRBD1. The germline gives CDR1 SGHKS, CDR2 YYEKEE (reference sequence). The CDR3 runs 16 residues. J was trimmed by 7 bases and V by 3 bases; bases with no gene match: 10. The CDR3: CASSSGTGSSVEKLFF. Here the CDR3 DNA reads TGTGCCAGCAGCTCCGGGACAGGGTCTTCGGTTGAAAAACTGTTTTTT.

The chain carries TRBV18 and TRBJ1-1; no reliable D call. CDR1 is KGHSH and CDR2 is LQKENI in the germline V gene. Trimming pared 2 bases from V and 3 bases from J, leaving 13 bases between. There are 15 residues in the CDR3. The CDR3 region has the DNA TGTGCCAGCTCACCAAAAGACTCCGCGGACACTGAAGCTTTCTTT. Translation gives CASSPKDSADTEAFF.

The gene calls are TRBV19 and TRBJ1-4, with 9 bases identical to TRBD1. The V gene end was trimmed by 8 bases and the J gene end by 4 bases; junction bases not matched to a gene: 8. The germline V gene encodes CDR1 LNHDA and CDR2 SQIVND (reference sequence). This CDR3 has 15 residues. The CDR3 DNA sequence: TGTGCCAGTGACCCGGGACAGGGCCGTAATGAAAAACTGTTTTTT. Residues: CASDPGQGRNEKLFF.

The J gene is TRBJ2-3, the V gene TRBV5-4; 9 bases line up with TRBD1. The CDR3 sequence is 14 residues long. Germline assignment: CDR1 SGHNT and CDR2 YYREEE (reference sequence). V dropped 4 bases and J dropped 4; count of bases not matched to a gene: 4. CDR3 nucleotide sequence: TGTGCCAGCAGCCAGGGACAGGGCGCAGATACGCAGTATTTT. Translating it yields CASSQGQGADTQYF.

CDR3 nucleotides: TGCGCCAGCAGCTTCCGGGGGGTATACACAGATACGCAGTATTTT. It codes for CASSFRGVYTDTQYF. The chain recombines TRBV5-1 with TRBJ2-3, with 7 bases fitting TRBD2. Trimming cost V 2 bases and J 2 bases; bases outside gene matches: 5. Germline CDR1 SGHRS, CDR2 YFSETQ. CDR3 size: 15 residues.

The V gene is TRBV11-2, the J gene TRBJ1-2, with D hard to call. CDR1 SGHAT and CDR2 FQNNGV come from the germline V gene. Trimming left V 5 bases short and J 3 bases short, with 7 bases between. The CDR3 is 12 residues long. CDR3 nucleotide sequence: TGTGCCAGCAGCCCGGACCACTATGGCTACACCTTC. Its protein product is CASSPDHYGYTF.

This chain joins TRBV10-3 and TRBJ1-2; TRBD1 matches at 7 bases. V dropped 4 bases and J dropped 3; count of bases not matched to a gene: 2. Germline CDR1 and CDR2: ENHRY and SYGVKD. The CDR3 consists of 13 residues. The CDR3 region has the DNA TGTGCCATCAGTGTAACAGGGGACTATGGCTACACCTTC. It encodes CAISVTGDYGYTF.

V and J are TRBV7-3 and TRBJ2-3, with a tentative D call TRBD2 (6 bases). Germline V CDR1 and CDR2: SGHTA, FQGTGA. The CDR3 runs to 16 residues. Trimming cost V 1 base and J 2 bases, with 13 bases left between them. DNA of the CDR3: TGTGCCAGCAGCTTAAGGTCTAGCGAGTACACAGATACGCAGTATTTT. The encoded protein is CASSLRSSEYTDTQYF.

This sequence joins TRBV5-8 and TRBJ2-7, with TRBD1 matching over 7 bases. The CDR3 consists of 15 residues. V was clipped by 4 bases and J by 3 bases; unmatched bases: 10. Germline lookup yields CDR1 SGHTS and CDR2 YDEGEE. The CDR3 region is CASSPEQGNNYEQYF. The CDR3 DNA follows: TGTGCCAGCAGCCCTGAACAGGGGAATAACTACGAGCAGTACTTC.

This rearrangement joins TRBV6-1 to TRBJ1-2; D perhaps matches TRBD1 (5 bases). This CDR3 has 15 residues. Trimming left V 1 base short and J 8 bases short, with 17 bases between. Germline loops: CDR1 MNHNS, CDR2 SASEGT. CDR3 in amino acids: CASSEGSVGVGGYTF. CDR3 in DNA: TGTGCCAGCAGTGAAGGGTCGGTGGGGGTCGGCGGCTACACCTTC.

The chain recombines TRBV28 with TRBJ2-5; 8 bases are shared with TRBD2. V was clipped by 6 bases and J by 2 bases; unmatched bases: 8. This CDR3 spans 15 amino acids. In germline, CDR1 is MDHEN, CDR2 SYDVKM. In nucleotides, the CDR3 is TGTGCCAGCAGCCGAGTAGCGGGGTTACAAGAGACCCAGTACTTC. Amino acid sequence: CASSRVAGLQETQYF. Combining the CDR3 with reference TRBV28 and TRBJ2-5 gives the whole variable domain DVKVTQSSRYLVKRTGEKVFLECVQDMDHENMFWYRQDPGLGLRLIYFSYDVKMKEKGDIPEGYSVSREKKERFSLILESASTNQTSMYLCASSRVAGLQETQYFGPGTRLLVL.